Below, 3 T cell receptor beta chains from the same sample are listed, as sequenced in a study of blood T cell repertoires in COVID-19. The method was immunoSEQ multiplex PCR; TCRdb's version includes in-frame clones alone and lacks a portion of them. Here the sample spans hundreds of thousands of clones, roughly 90% being singletons. Sample: PBMCs or T cells enriched from blood (not recorded which). The origin of the receptors is a woman aged 30 to 39 with acute COVID-19.

This chain links TRBV9 with TRBJ2-3; tentatively, D is TRBD2 (6 bases). Trimming stripped 0 bases from V and 3 bases from J, with 11 bases between. This CDR3 comprises 15 residues. Germline lookup yields CDR1 SGDLS and CDR2 YYNGEE. The CDR3 here is CASSVVGGETDTQYF. For the CDR3, the DNA is TGTGCCAGCAGCGTAGTGGGGGGAGAGACAGATACGCAGTATTTT.

The chain employs TRBV4-3 and TRBJ2-5; 13 nucleotides agree with TRBD2. CDR3 length: 16 amino acids. Germline CDR1 reads LGHNA; CDR2 reads YSLEER. Trimming cost V 5 bases and J 5 bases; bases outside gene matches: 8. CDR3 sequence reads: CASSLGLAGEGETQYF. CDR3 bases: TGCGCCAGCAGCTTAGGACTAGCGGGGGAAGGCGAGACCCAGTACTTC.

The chain employs TRBV7-9 and TRBJ1-4, with D unresolved. The CDR3 consists of 16 residues. Germline V CDR1 and CDR2: SEHNR, FQNEAQ (reference sequence). Trimming pared 5 bases from V and 4 bases from J, leaving 17 bases between. In nucleotides, the CDR3 is TGTGCCAGCAGCCTAGGCGCGGGCGGCGATAATGAAAAACTGTTTTTT. It specifies CASSLGAGGDNEKLFF.